Listed here are 31 T cell receptor beta chains from one sample, sequenced in a study of cytomegalovirus exposure and HLA in healthy donors. PCR involved 60 Vbeta and 13 Jbeta primers. The protocol was immunoSEQ multiplex PCR, while the TCRdb copy is restricted to in-frame clones and leaves out a portion. The sample yields 150,000 or so clones, 60% to 85% seen once. Sequenced: PBMCs. Source of these receptors: a female donor in good health and CMV-seronegative.

The V and J genes are TRBV5-6 and TRBJ2-5, with 8 bases identical to TRBD2. The closer fit of TRBJ2-7 to the DNA end suggests the J call may be wrong. The length of the CDR3 is 16 residues. CDR1 and CDR2 (germline): SGHDT, YYEEEE. The CDR3 coding sequence is TGTGCCAGCAGCTTTGGCCCTCTAGCGGGCTCCTACGAGCAGTACTTC. Translating it yields CASSFGPLAGSYEQYF.

The CDR3 DNA is TGTGCTAGTGGTTTATGGCCTGGGGCCAACGTCCTGACTTTC. This codes for CASGLWPGANVLTF. The chain has TRBV12-5 and TRBJ2-6; D remains ambiguous. Germline CDR1 reads LGHNT; CDR2 reads FRNRAP. The V end was cut by 3 bases, the J end by 2 bases, with 5 bases between. The CDR3 contains 14 residues.

The chain combines TRBV19 with TRBJ1-3; 7 bases match TRBD1. Germline CDR1 reads LNHDA; CDR2 reads SQIVND (reference sequence). This CDR3 region has 16 residues. The junction had 11 bases not matched to a gene; V was cut back by 5 bases and J by 4 bases. This CDR3 is CASSFLPGQKGNTIYF. CDR3 in DNA: TGTGCCAGTAGTTTCCTTCCGGGACAGAAGGGAAACACCATATATTTT.

The chain employs TRBV4-2 and TRBJ1-5; unclear D gene. The CDR3 has 12 amino acids. Germline V lookup: CDR1 LGHNA, CDR2 YNFKEQ. The germline V and J ends were trimmed by 2 bases and 8 bases, with 7 bases remaining between them. The CDR3 DNA is TGTGCCAGCAGCCAAAACTCTGAGCCCCAGCATTTT. Translating it yields CASSQNSEPQHF.

The count of this clone is one. This chain joins TRBV9 and TRBJ2-1, with TRBD2 matching 7 bases. Germline V gene lookup returns CDR1 SGDLS and CDR2 YYNGEE. The J segment lost 4 bases and the V segment lost 4 bases, leaving 8 bases of the junction unmatched. The CDR3 runs 15 residues. CDR3 bases: TGTGCCAGCAGCCTGGGGCTAGCGGTTTACAATGAGCAGTTCTTC. Translating it yields CASSLGLAVYNEQFF.

The V call is TRBV4-3, the J call TRBJ2-5; possibly TRBD1 for D (6 bases). CDR1 is LGHNA and CDR2 is YSLEER in the germline V gene. Trimming left V 2 bases short and J 5 bases short, with 9 bases between. CDR3 length: 13 residues. CDR3 DNA sequence: TGCGCCAGCAGCCAAAACACAGGGGAGACCCAGTACTTC. It encodes CASSQNTGETQYF.

The rearrangement uses TRBV6-6 and TRBJ1-5; D possibly corresponds to TRBD1 (5 bases). V lost 6 bases and J 1 base, leaving 13 bases between the germline ends. The length of the CDR3 is 15 residues. Germline CDR1 MNHNY, CDR2 SVGAGI (reference sequence). CDR3 coding DNA: TGTGCCAGCAGCTTAGACAGTTTAAGCAATCAGCCCCAGCATTTT. Its translation: CASSLDSLSNQPQHF.

The chain recombines TRBV5-1 with TRBJ1-4; 8 bases are shared with TRBD1. V dropped 0 bases and J dropped 8; count of bases not matched to a gene: 6. This CDR3 comprises 15 residues. Germline CDR1 is SGHRS and CDR2 is YFSETQ. For the CDR3, the DNA is TGCGCCAGCAGCTTGGACAGGGGGATAGGAGAAAAACTGTTTTTT. Translating it yields CASSLDRGIGEKLFF.

The chain uses TRBV19 and TRBJ2-4, with D possibly being TRBD2 (5 bases). CDR1 LNHDA and CDR2 SQIVND come from the germline V gene (reference sequence). The CDR3 consists of 12 residues. The V gene lost 3 bases and the J gene lost 8 bases, with 8 bases spanning the gap. The CDR3 nucleotides are TGTGCCAGTAGTATTTGGGGAGACATTCAGTACTTC. Translated: CASSIWGDIQYF.

The chain joins TRBV11-2 to TRBJ2-2; tentatively, D is TRBD1 (6 bases). There are 17 residues in the CDR3. Trimming shortened V by 1 base and J by 0 bases, and 12 bases separated the two germline ends. Germline assignment: CDR1 SGHAT and CDR2 FQNNGV. The CDR3 sequence is CASSLGRWDTNTGELFF. The CDR3 region has the DNA TGTGCCAGCAGCTTAGGAAGATGGGACACGAACACCGGGGAGCTGTTTTTT.

This chain links TRBV9 with TRBJ2-3; a weak D match, TRBD1 (5 bases). Per germline, CDR1 SGDLS and CDR2 YYNGEE. Trimming pared 3 bases from V and 2 bases from J, leaving 16 bases between. CDR3 size: 16 residues. In DNA form, the CDR3 reads TGTGCCAGCAGCGAGGGGCCTGGGCTAATCACAGATACGCAGTATTTT. This codes for CASSEGPGLITDTQYF.

V gene TRBV5-1 combines with J gene TRBJ1-1, with D perhaps TRBD1 (5 bases). The V and J ends lost 4 bases and 2 bases respectively, with 9 bases between them. In germline, CDR1 is SGHRS, CDR2 YFSETQ. The CDR3 contains 13 residues. The CDR3 sequence is CASSLRVNTEAFF. DNA of the CDR3: TGCGCCAGCAGCCTCAGGGTTAACACTGAAGCTTTCTTT.

This sequence joins TRBV7-2 and TRBJ2-3, with D maybe TRBD1 (5 bases). Trimming took 0 bases from V and 8 from J, leaving 12 bases between them. The CDR3 contains 14 residues. In germline, CDR1 is SGHTA, CDR2 FQGNSA. The CDR3 nucleotides are TGTGCCAGCAGCTTAGCGTTCAGGGATGGTACGCAGTATTTT. Translated: CASSLAFRDGTQYF.

The gene calls are TRBV7-2 and TRBJ2-7; D call uncertain. The CDR3 is 12 amino acids. Trimming pared 2 bases from V and 3 bases from J, leaving 5 bases between. Looked up from germline, CDR1 is SGHTA and CDR2 is FQGNSA. For the CDR3, the DNA is TGTGCCAGCAGCTTATTATACTACGAGCAGTACTTC. Protein: CASSLLYYEQYF.

The genes are TRBV7-3 and TRBJ2-1, with TRBD2 matching over 10 bases. The CDR3 is 18 amino acids. CDR1 is SGHTA, CDR2 FQGTGA, per germline. The junction had 10 bases not matched to a gene; V was cut back by 4 bases and J by 1 base. DNA of the CDR3: TGTGCCAGCAGCTCCGGGTTGACACTAGCGGGGTCCTACAATGAGCAGTTCTTC. Translation: CASSSGLTLAGSYNEQFF.

The chain employs TRBV4-1 and TRBJ1-2, with 7 bases aligning to TRBD1. The V segment lost 4 bases and the J segment 3 bases; nucleotides outside the gene matches: 8. Germline CDR1 MGHRA, CDR2 YSYEKL. The CDR3 runs 15 residues. The chain's CDR3 is CASSRGDRDYYGYTF. The CDR3 DNA sequence: TGCGCCAGCAGCCGGGGAGACAGGGACTACTATGGCTACACCTTC.

This rearrangement joins TRBV2 to TRBJ2-3; D call uncertain. The CDR3 runs 16 residues. Germline V CDR1 and CDR2: SNHLY, FYNNEI. The germline V and J ends were trimmed by 2 bases and 1 base, with 13 bases remaining between them. In nucleotides, the CDR3 is TGTGCCAGCAGTGAAACGTCTACCCACGGCACAGATACGCAGTATTTT. It is translated as CASSETSTHGTDTQYF.

The V and J genes are TRBV4-3 and TRBJ1-2, with unresolved D. The germline V gene encodes CDR1 LGHNA and CDR2 YSLEER. Trimming pared 0 bases from V and 3 bases from J, leaving 8 bases between. CDR3 length: 14 residues. CDR3 loop: CASSQDVGDYGYTF. The CDR3 region has the DNA TGCGCCAGCAGCCAAGATGTCGGAGACTATGGCTACACCTTC.

V usage is TRBV19 and J usage is TRBJ2-1; D is perhaps TRBD1 (5 bases). The CDR3 runs to 16 residues. In germline, CDR1 is LNHDA, CDR2 SQIVND (reference sequence). V gave up 5 bases and J gave up 9 bases, with 23 bases separating them. CDR3 bases: TGTGCCAGTAGTTCTTCCCGGGCTTCCTCGCAGGGTGAGCAGTTCTTC. This encodes CASSSSRASSQGEQFF.

The chain uses TRBV7-2 and TRBJ2-1; TRBD1 agrees at 8 bases. The CDR3 spans 14 residues. Losses at the gene ends were 5 bases for V and 8 bases for J; bases not matched to a gene: 8. Germline CDR1 reads SGHTA; CDR2 reads FQGNSA. The CDR3 loop is CASSKRQGRDEQFF. The CDR3 DNA sequence: TGTGCCAGCAGCAAGAGACAGGGGCGTGATGAGCAGTTCTTC.

The table lists this clone with a count of one. This chain joins TRBV9 and TRBJ2-3, with D possibly matching TRBD2 (6 bases). Germline CDR1 and CDR2: SGDLS and YYNGEE. The CDR3 is made up of 16 amino acids. Trimming shortened V by 1 base and J by 5 bases, and 17 bases separated the two germline ends. DNA of the CDR3: TGTGCCAGCAGCGTAAACAATGATGGAGGGAGAGATACGCAGTATTTT. Translated, it gives CASSVNNDGGRDTQYF.

DNA of the CDR3: TGTGCCAGCAGCCCTGACGGCGGGACCAGTACAGATACGCAGTATTTT. Residues: CASSPDGGTSTDTQYF. The chain couples TRBV5-4 to TRBJ2-3, with D possibly matching TRBD2 (6 bases). Trimming removed 4 bases at V and 3 bases at J, with 18 bases between. The germline V gene has CDR1 SGHNT and CDR2 YYREEE (reference sequence). The CDR3 consists of 16 residues.

J is TRBJ1-2 and V is TRBV6-5; TRBD1 matches at 8 bases. V shed 2 bases and J 8 bases; nucleotides not matched to a gene: 7. Germline lookup yields CDR1 MNHEY and CDR2 SVGAGI. The CDR3 totals 14 residues. The CDR3: CASSYETGGRGYTF. CDR3 coding DNA: TGTGCCAGCAGTTACGAAACAGGGGGTCGCGGCTACACCTTC.

The CDR3 DNA sequence: TGTGCCAGCTCACCACCGAACAGGTGGGATTCTGAAGCTTTCTTT. Amino acids: CASSPPNRWDSEAFF. The chain couples TRBV18 to TRBJ1-1, with D maybe TRBD1 (5 bases). This CDR3 has 15 amino acids. The ends were cut back, 0 bases at V and 6 bases at J, with 14 bases in the middle. Looked up from germline, CDR1 is KGHSH and CDR2 is LQKENI.

The chain links TRBV7-2 to TRBJ1-1, with D unclear. Germline V lookup: CDR1 SGHTA, CDR2 FQGNSA. The length of the CDR3 is 13 residues. The V end was cut by 5 bases, the J end by 1 base, with 8 bases between. The DNA for the CDR3 is TGTGCCAGCAGCCTACAGAAGAACACTGAAGCTTTCTTT. This codes for CASSLQKNTEAFF.

The CDR3 DNA reads as TGTGCCAGCAGCCCAGGGGCGAGGGGCACAGATACGCAGTATTTT. This translates into CASSPGARGTDTQYF. The chain combines TRBV28 with TRBJ2-3; TRBD1 is a possible D gene (6 bases). Germline V gene data show CDR1 as MDHEN and CDR2 as SYDVKM. The CDR3 sequence is 15 residues long. Trimming left V 6 bases short and J 1 base short, with 14 bases between.

The chain recombines TRBV6-1 with TRBJ1-4; 7 bases align to TRBD1. The CDR3 is made up of 16 amino acids. V shed 1 base and J 8 bases; nucleotides not matched to a gene: 10. The germline V gene has CDR1 MNHNS and CDR2 SASEGT. The CDR3 is CASSEVLGQGGEKLFF. In DNA form, the CDR3 reads TGTGCCAGCAGTGAAGTACTGGGCCAGGGGGGCGAAAAACTGTTTTTT.

V and J are TRBV4-1 and TRBJ1-1, with D perhaps matching TRBD1 (6 bases). The V end lost 1 base, the J end lost 5 bases, and 20 bases lay between the germline ends. This CDR3 has 17 residues. The germline gives CDR1 MGHRA, CDR2 YSYEKL. CDR3 in DNA: TGCGCCAGCAGCCAAGTTTCACAGGGAGCGAGGGGAACTGAAGCTTTCTTT. Translating gives CASSQVSQGARGTEAFF.

The chain links TRBV7-9 to TRBJ2-1; 7 bases line up with TRBD1. CDR3 length equals 17 residues. CDR1 is SEHNR, CDR2 FQNEAQ, per germline (reference sequence). The junction had 12 bases not matched to a gene; V was cut back by 4 bases and J by 3 bases. In nucleotides, the CDR3 is TGTGCCAGCAGCTCCCGAACAGGGGTCCTTAACTACAATGAGCAGTTCTTC. This translates into CASSSRTGVLNYNEQFF. Looking up the rest from reference TRBV7-9 and TRBJ2-1 gives the full variable domain: DTGVSQNPRHKITKRGQNVTFRCDPISEHNRLYWYRQTLGQGPEFLTYFQNEAQLEKSRLLSDRFSAERPKGSFSTLEIQRTEQGDSAMYLCASSSRTGVLNYNEQFFGPGTRLTVL.

This rearrangement joins TRBV18 to TRBJ2-7; 9 nucleotides align to TRBD2. Germline-derived CDR1 and CDR2 are KGHSH and LQKENI. Trimming at V came to 3 bases and at J to 5 bases, leaving 8 bases not matched to a gene. The CDR3 extends over 15 amino acids. CDR3 protein: CASSPGLAGLNEQYF. DNA of the CDR3: TGTGCCAGCTCACCCGGCCTAGCGGGGCTTAACGAGCAGTACTTC.

V and J are TRBV7-8 and TRBJ2-2; tentative D call: TRBD2 (5 bases). The CDR3 loop spans 12 amino acids. Trimming took off 1 base at V and 15 bases at J, with 12 bases between the two ends. Germline V gene sequence: CDR1 SGHVS, CDR2 FQNEAQ. CDR3: CASSLVEGRMFF. The DNA of the CDR3 is TGTGCCAGCAGCTTAGTCGAGGGTAGGATGTTTTTT. Full variable domain (missing parts from reference TRBV7-8 and TRBJ2-2): GAGVSQSPRYKVAKRGQDVALRCDPISGHVSLFWYQQALGQGPEFLTYFQNEAQLDKSGLPSDRFFAERPEGSVSTLKIQRTQQEDSAVYLCASSLVEGRMFFGEGSRLTVL.